This is a list of T cell receptor beta chains from one sample in a study of cytomegalovirus exposure and HLA in healthy donors. The table came from immunoSEQ multiplex PCR; TCRdb's copy has only in-frame clones and leaves some out. This sample has about 160,000 clones, with approximately 85% found just once. Sequencing was performed on PBMCs. The receptors were sampled from a man aged 50 to 59 in good health and CMV-seropositive. CDR3s include the opening cysteine and the closing phenylalanine or tryptophan. The order of the fields is V gene, D gene, clone size, J gene, CDR3 length, CDR3 protein, CDR3 DNA. D genes are given only for firm matches. Part of the rows lack a size; the others show once, few, many or a class for expanded clones.

>TRBV5-4|TRBD1|NA|TRBJ1-1|16
CASSSGTGGMNTEAFF
TGTGCCAGCAGCTCCGGGACAGGGGGAATGAACACTGAAGCTTTCTTT
>TRBV10-3|TRBD1|NA|TRBJ1-2|15
CAISESGGQPYGYTF
TGTGCCATCAGTGAGTCCGGGGGACAGCCCTATGGCTACACCTTC
>TRBV5-4|TRBD2|once|TRBJ2-1|16
CASAAGTSGDPNEQFF
TGTGCCAGCGCCGCTGGGACTAGCGGAGACCCCAATGAGCAGTTCTTC
>TRBV28|NA|NA|TRBJ2-1|12
CASRPSPDEQFF
TGTGCCAGCAGACCCTCCCCGGATGAGCAGTTCTTC
>TRBV7-2|NA|NA|TRBJ1-6|15
CASSPTRIQGSPLHF
TGTGCCAGCAGCCCGACTCGAATCCAGGGTTCACCCCTCCACTTT
>TRBV29-1|TRBD1|few|TRBJ2-1|13
CSDLRQGKNEQFF
TGCAGCGATCTTCGACAGGGTAAGAATGAGCAGTTCTTC
>TRBV5-5|TRBD2|NA|TRBJ2-1|19
CASSLGLAGGLRFYNEQFF
TGTGCCAGCAGCTTGGGCCTAGCGGGGGGGCTTCGCTTCTACAATGAGCAGTTCTTC
>TRBV7-9|TRBD2|NA|TRBJ2-2|15
CASSFASGATGELFF
TGTGCCAGCAGCTTTGCTAGCGGGGCCACCGGGGAGCTGTTTTTT
>TRBV4-3|NA|NA|TRBJ2-3|15
CASSQEGELSDTQYF
TGCGCCAGCAGCCAAGAAGGAGAACTATCAGATACGCAGTATTTT
>TRBV19|TRBD2|NA|TRBJ2-2|16
CASSINPSGRSGELFF
TGTGCCAGTAGTATAAATCCTAGCGGGAGATCCGGGGAGCTGTTTTTT
>TRBV7-2|NA|NA|TRBJ1-3|16
CASSSGQVRSGNTIYF
TGTGCCAGCAGCTCTGGCCAGGTACGCTCTGGAAACACCATATATTTT
>TRBV2|NA|NA|TRBJ1-2|13
CASLRVSYYGYTF
TGTGCCAGTCTGCGGGTTTCATACTATGGCTACACCTTC
>TRBV6-1|TRBD2|NA|TRBJ2-1|15
CASSEGLAGDNEQFF
TGTGCCAGCAGTGAAGGTCTAGCGGGAGACAATGAGCAGTTCTTC
>TRBV7-3|NA|NA|TRBJ2-1|12
CASSSLRGAQFF
TGTGCCAGCAGCTCACTAAGGGGTGCTCAGTTCTTC
>TRBV28|TRBD2|NA|TRBJ2-1|16
CASTQPGLAGGAGWFF
TGTGCCAGCACCCAACCGGGACTAGCGGGGGGCGCTGGGTGGTTCTTC
>TRBV11-2|NA|NA|TRBJ2-7|14
CASSVTTENYEQYF
TGTGCCAGCAGCGTAACGACAGAAAACTACGAGCAGTACTTC
>TRBV28|TRBD1|once|TRBJ1-3|16
CASSFRQGSSGNTIYF
TGTGCCAGCAGTTTCCGACAGGGGAGCTCTGGAAACACCATATATTTT
>TRBV5-1|TRBD1|NA|TRBJ1-5|14
CASSGQASDQPQHF
TGCGCCAGCTCCGGACAGGCGAGCGATCAGCCCCAGCATTTT
>TRBV5-5|TRBD1|few|TRBJ2-2|14
CASSPRTGSGELFF
TGTGCCAGCAGCCCTAGGACAGGGAGCGGGGAGCTGTTTTTT
>TRBV18|TRBD2|NA|TRBJ2-7|16
CASSLTGGLGAYEQYF
TGTGCCAGCTCACTTACGGGCGGACTAGGCGCCTACGAGCAGTACTTC
>TRBV10-3|NA|NA|TRBJ2-2|13
CAISETVTGELFF
TGTGCCATCAGTGAGACTGTGACCGGGGAGCTGTTTTTT
>TRBV7-2|NA|NA|TRBJ1-5|15
CASSLRGRWDQPQHF
TGTGCCAGCAGCTTACGGGGGAGGTGGGATCAGCCCCAGCATTTT
>TRBV10-3|TRBD1|NA|TRBJ2-5|15
CAIREGQGQQETQYF
TGTGCCATCAGAGAAGGACAGGGACAACAAGAGACCCAGTACTTC
>TRBV27|TRBD1|NA|TRBJ2-7|12
CASSRTGGEQYF
TGTGCCAGCAGTCGGACAGGGGGCGAGCAGTACTTC
>TRBV7-9|TRBD1|NA|TRBJ1-2|13
CASSPQGKYGYTF
TGTGCCAGCAGCCCACAGGGGAAGTATGGCTACACCTTC
>TRBV19|NA|NA|TRBJ2-5|14
CASRDKQRQETQYF
TGTGCCAGTAGAGATAAACAGCGGCAAGAGACCCAGTACTTC
>TRBV28|NA|NA|TRBJ1-1|19
CASSYGLGPDSYLNTEAFF
TGTGCCAGCAGCTATGGTCTCGGCCCTGACTCTTACCTGAACACTGAAGCTTTCTTT
>TRBV6-4|TRBD1|once|TRBJ2-1|13
CASSERRQGEQFF
TGTGCCAGCAGTGAAAGGCGACAGGGTGAGCAGTTCTTC
>TRBV5-1|NA|once|TRBJ1-4|15
CASSPGGGGGEKLFF
TGCGCCAGCAGCCCCGGAGGAGGGGGAGGGGAAAAACTGTTTTTT
>TRBV5-4|TRBD1|NA|TRBJ2-3|17
CASSTRTGGGGTDTQYF
TGTGCCAGCAGCACCAGGACAGGGGGCGGCGGCACAGATACGCAGTATTTT
>TRBV6-1|TRBD1|once|TRBJ1-4|17
CASSGRWTGDGNEKLFF
TGTGCCAGCAGTGGCCGATGGACAGGGGATGGTAATGAAAAACTGTTTTTT
>TRBV28|NA|NA|TRBJ1-4|15
CASSFNLGSNEKLFF
TGTGCCAGCAGTTTTAATCTAGGCTCTAATGAAAAACTGTTTTTT
>TRBV6-6|NA|few|TRBJ1-4|15
CASSSPGSTNEKLFF
TGTGCCAGCAGCTCCCCGGGATCAACTAATGAAAAACTGTTTTTT
>TRBV7-2|TRBD1|NA|TRBJ1-2|14
CASSLDRGVRGYTF
TGTGCCAGCAGCCTGGACAGGGGTGTTAGGGGCTACACCTTC
>TRBV6-5|NA|NA|TRBJ2-1|15
CASREDGDSYNEQFF
TGTGCCAGCAGGGAGGACGGAGACTCCTACAATGAGCAGTTCTTC
>TRBV11-2|NA|NA|TRBJ2-6|16
CASTSTGRYGANGLTF
TGTGCCAGCACCAGTACAGGTCGTTATGGTGCCAACGGCCTGACTTTC
>TRBV7-3|TRBD1|NA|TRBJ2-3|18
CASSLRPLDRGQADTQYF
TGTGCCAGCAGCTTAAGGCCCCTGGACAGGGGGCAGGCAGATACGCAGTATTTT
>TRBV28|TRBD1|NA|TRBJ1-5|15
CASSVGQISNQPQHF
TGTGCCAGCAGTGTGGGACAGATTAGCAATCAGCCCCAGCATTTT
>TRBV9|TRBD1|NA|TRBJ2-7|15
CASSAGTGVTYEQYF
TGTGCCAGCAGCGCCGGAACAGGGGTCACCTACGAGCAGTACTTC
>TRBV19|NA|NA|TRBJ1-1|14
CASSSPGVNTEAFF
TGTGCCAGTAGTTCCCCGGGGGTGAACACTGAAGCTTTCTTT
>TRBV19|TRBD1|NA|TRBJ1-5|14
CASSTRDRETPQHF
TGTGCCAGTAGTACCCGGGACAGGGAAACACCCCAGCATTTT
>TRBV6-6|TRBD2|NA|TRBJ2-1|16
CASGSPGTSGRYEQFF
TGTGCCAGCGGGAGCCCCGGGACTAGCGGGAGATATGAGCAGTTCTTC
>TRBV7-7|TRBD2|NA|TRBJ2-3|14
CASSPGTSSDTQYF
TGTGCTAGCAGCCCCGGGACTAGTTCAGATACGCAGTATTTT
>TRBV29-1|TRBD1|NA|TRBJ1-5|15
CSVGSGTEFNQPQHF
TGCAGCGTTGGATCCGGGACAGAATTCAATCAGCCCCAGCATTTT
>TRBV29-1|NA|NA|TRBJ2-1|13
CSVESTGRNEQFF
TGCAGCGTTGAATCGACAGGGAGGAATGAGCAGTTCTTC
>TRBV9|NA|NA|TRBJ2-3|13
CASTPGSTDTQYF
TGTGCCAGCACCCCCGGGTCCACAGATACGCAGTATTTT
>TRBV7-3|TRBD1|NA|TRBJ1-2|13
CASSLDRESGYTF
TGTGCCAGCAGCCTAGACAGGGAGAGCGGCTACACCTTC
>TRBV11-2|NA|NA|TRBJ2-7|13
CASSREGHHEQYF
TGTGCCAGCAGCCGAGAAGGACACCACGAGCAGTACTTC
>TRBV5-1|NA|NA|TRBJ2-1|13
CASSLVGENEQFF
TGCGCCAGCAGCTTGGTCGGGGAGAATGAGCAGTTCTTC
>TRBV19|NA|NA|TRBJ2-4|14
CASSIVGGINIQYF
TGTGCCAGTAGTATAGTTGGGGGGATAAACATTCAGTACTTC
>TRBV9|NA|NA|TRBJ1-3|15
CASSVGTVSGNTIYF
TGTGCCAGCAGCGTAGGGACAGTCTCTGGAAACACCATATATTTT
>TRBV5-1|TRBD2|few|TRBJ2-5|14
CASEASGGQETQYF
TGCGCCAGCGAAGCTAGCGGGGGACAAGAGACCCAGTACTTC
>TRBV9|NA|NA|TRBJ2-1|17
CASSVAGGGRAYNEQFF
TGTGCCAGCAGCGTAGCTGGGGGCGGGCGCGCCTACAATGAGCAGTTCTTC
>TRBV2|TRBD1|NA|TRBJ1-5|14
CASTAGGGNQPQHF
TGTGCCAGCACAGCAGGGGGTGGTAATCAGCCCCAGCATTTT
>TRBV5-6|TRBD1|once|TRBJ1-2|13
CASSPRTGNGYTF
TGTGCCAGCAGCCCTCGGACAGGGAATGGCTACACCTTC
>TRBV5-5|TRBD1|NA|TRBJ1-6|16
CASSLAYRGSETPLHF
TGTGCCAGCAGCTTGGCCTACAGGGGGTCCGAAACACCCCTCCACTTT
>TRBV7-2|TRBD1|NA|TRBJ2-7|14
CASSLEGTGDEQYF
TGTGCCAGCAGCTTAGAAGGGACAGGGGACGAGCAATACTTC
>TRBV15|NA|NA|TRBJ1-5|13
CATSRLENQPQHF
TGTGCCACCAGCAGGCTTGAGAATCAGCCCCAGCATTTT
>TRBV5-4|TRBD2|NA|TRBJ2-2|16
CASRPGGGRYTGELFF
TGTGCCAGCAGACCCGGGGGGGGGCGATACACCGGGGAGCTGTTTTTT
>TRBV7-9|NA|NA|TRBJ2-3|14
CASSPSASVSTQYF
TGTGCCAGCAGCCCTAGCGCTAGCGTGAGTACGCAGTATTTT